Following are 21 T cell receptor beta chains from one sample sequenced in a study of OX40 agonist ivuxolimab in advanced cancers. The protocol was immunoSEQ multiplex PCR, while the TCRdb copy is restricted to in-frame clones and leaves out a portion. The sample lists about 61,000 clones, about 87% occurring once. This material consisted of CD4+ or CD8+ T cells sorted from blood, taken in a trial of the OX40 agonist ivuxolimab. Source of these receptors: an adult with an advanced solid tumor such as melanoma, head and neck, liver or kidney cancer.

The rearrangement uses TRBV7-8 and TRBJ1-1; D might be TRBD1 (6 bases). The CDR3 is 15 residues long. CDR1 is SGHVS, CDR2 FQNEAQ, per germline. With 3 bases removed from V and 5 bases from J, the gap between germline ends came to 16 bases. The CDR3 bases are TGTGCCAGCAGCTTGGGGGAGGGGGGTCGGACTGAAGCTTTCTTT. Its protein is CASSLGEGGRTEAFF.

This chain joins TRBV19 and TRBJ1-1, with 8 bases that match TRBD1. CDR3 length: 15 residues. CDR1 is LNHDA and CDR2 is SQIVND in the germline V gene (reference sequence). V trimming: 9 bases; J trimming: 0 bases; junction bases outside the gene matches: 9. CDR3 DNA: TGTGCCAGCACTGCACAGGGGGGCATGAACACTGAAGCTTTCTTT. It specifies CASTAQGGMNTEAFF.

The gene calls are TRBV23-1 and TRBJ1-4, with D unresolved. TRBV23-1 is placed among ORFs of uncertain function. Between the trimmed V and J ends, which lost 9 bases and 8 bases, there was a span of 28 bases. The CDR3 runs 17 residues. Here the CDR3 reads CARKRARRFFLGEKLFF. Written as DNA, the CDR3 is TGCGCCAGAAAAAGGGCGAGACGGTTCTTTCTTGGAGAAAAACTGTTTTTT.

CDR3 sequence: CASSQDRVQPQHF. DNA of the CDR3: TGTGCCAGCAGCCAAGACAGGGTTCAGCCCCAGCATTTT. The J gene is TRBJ1-5, the V gene TRBV11-2; TRBD1 aligns across 7 bases. The CDR3 sequence is 13 residues long. Trimming cost V 5 bases and J 6 bases; bases outside gene matches: 4. In germline, CDR1 is SGHAT, CDR2 FQNNGV.

The CDR3 DNA reads TGTGCCAGCAGCACCCGGGGGACAGGCGATGGCTACACCTTC. Its protein product is CASSTRGTGDGYTF. The chain combines TRBV9 with TRBJ1-2; 8 nucleotides agree with TRBD1. The CDR3 loop spans 14 amino acids. Germline V gene lookup returns CDR1 SGDLS and CDR2 YYNGEE. The trim removed 4 bases at V and 6 bases at J, leaving 8 bases unmatched.

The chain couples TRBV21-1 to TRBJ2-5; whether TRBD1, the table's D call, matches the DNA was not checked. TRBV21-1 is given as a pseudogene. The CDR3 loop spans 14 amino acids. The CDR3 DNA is TGTGCCAGCAGCAGGGCAGGGGATCCAGAGACCCAGTACTTC. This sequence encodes CASSRAGDPETQYF.

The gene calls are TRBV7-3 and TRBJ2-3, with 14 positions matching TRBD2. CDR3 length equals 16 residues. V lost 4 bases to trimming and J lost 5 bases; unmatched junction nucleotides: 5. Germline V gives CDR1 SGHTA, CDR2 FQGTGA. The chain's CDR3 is CASSSRTSGRIDTQYF. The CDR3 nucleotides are TGTGCCAGCAGCTCCCGGACTAGCGGGAGGATAGATACGCAGTATTTT.

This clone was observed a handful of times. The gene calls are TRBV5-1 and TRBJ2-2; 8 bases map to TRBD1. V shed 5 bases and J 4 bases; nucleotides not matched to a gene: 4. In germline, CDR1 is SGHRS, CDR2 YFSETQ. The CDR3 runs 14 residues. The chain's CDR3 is CASRKQGGTGELFF. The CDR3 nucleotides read TGCGCCAGCAGGAAACAGGGGGGCACCGGGGAGCTGTTTTTT.

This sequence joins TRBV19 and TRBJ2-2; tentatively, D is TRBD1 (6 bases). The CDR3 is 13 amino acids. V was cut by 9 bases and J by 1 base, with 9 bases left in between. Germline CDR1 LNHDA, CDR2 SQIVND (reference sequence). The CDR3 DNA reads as TGTGCCAGCAAACAGGGGAACACCGGGGAGCTGTTTTTT. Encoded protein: CASKQGNTGELFF.

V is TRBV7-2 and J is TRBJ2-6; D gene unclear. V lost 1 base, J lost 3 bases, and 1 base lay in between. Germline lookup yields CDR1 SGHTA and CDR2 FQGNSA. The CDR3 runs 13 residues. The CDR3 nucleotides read TGTGCCAGCAGCTTAGGTGGGGCCAACGTCCTGACTTTC. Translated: CASSLGGANVLTF. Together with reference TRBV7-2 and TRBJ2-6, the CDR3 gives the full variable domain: GAGVSQSPSNKVTEKGKDVELRCDPISGHTALYWYRQSLGQGLEFLIYFQGNSAPDKSGLPSDRFSAERTGGSVSTLTIQRTQQEDSAVYLCASSLGGANVLTFGAGSRLTVL.

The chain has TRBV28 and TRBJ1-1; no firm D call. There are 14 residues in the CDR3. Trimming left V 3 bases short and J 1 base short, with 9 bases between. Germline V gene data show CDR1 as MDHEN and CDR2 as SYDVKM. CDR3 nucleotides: TGTGCCAGCAGTTTTGAACAGACGAACACTGAAGCTTTCTTT. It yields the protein CASSFEQTNTEAFF.

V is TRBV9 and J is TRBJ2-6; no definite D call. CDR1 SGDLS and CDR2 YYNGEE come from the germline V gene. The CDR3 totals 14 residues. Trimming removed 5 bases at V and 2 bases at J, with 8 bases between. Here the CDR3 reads CASSEIAGANVLTF. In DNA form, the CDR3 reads TGTGCCAGCAGTGAGATAGCTGGGGCCAACGTCCTGACTTTC.

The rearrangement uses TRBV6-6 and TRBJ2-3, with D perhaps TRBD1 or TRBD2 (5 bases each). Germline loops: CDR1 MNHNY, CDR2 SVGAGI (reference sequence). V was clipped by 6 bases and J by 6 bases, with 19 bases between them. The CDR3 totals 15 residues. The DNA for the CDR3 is TGTGCCAGCAGCCCCGGGACCCCAAAGCGTGATACGCAGTATTTT. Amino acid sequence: CASSPGTPKRDTQYF.

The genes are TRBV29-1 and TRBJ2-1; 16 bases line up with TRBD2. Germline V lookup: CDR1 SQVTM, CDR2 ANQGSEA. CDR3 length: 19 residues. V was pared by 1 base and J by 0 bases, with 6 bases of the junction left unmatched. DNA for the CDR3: TGCAGCGTTGAAGCCGGGACTAGCGGGGGGGGAGGCTCCTACAATGAGCAGTTCTTC. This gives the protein CSVEAGTSGGGGSYNEQFF.

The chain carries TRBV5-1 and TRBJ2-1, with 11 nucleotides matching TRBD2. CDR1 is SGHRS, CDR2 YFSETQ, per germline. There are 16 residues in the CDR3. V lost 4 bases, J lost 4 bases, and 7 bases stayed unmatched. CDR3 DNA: TGCGCCAGCAGCCAATCCGGGACTAGCGGATACAATGAGCAGTTCTTC. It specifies CASSQSGTSGYNEQFF.

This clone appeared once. CDR3 sequence reads: CASSPSTGSTGELFF. The CDR3 bases are TGTGCCAGCAGCCCCTCGACAGGGAGCACCGGGGAGCTGTTTTTT. The chain is built from TRBV7-9 and TRBJ2-2; 7 nucleotides align to TRBD1. The germline CDR1 and CDR2 sequences are SEHNR and FQNEAQ (reference sequence). The CDR3 covers 15 residues. Losses at the gene ends were 5 bases for V and 4 bases for J; bases not matched to a gene: 7.

The CDR3 DNA follows: TGTGCCAGTAGTATAGCCCTACTTCTCTGGGAGCAGTACTTC. Residues: CASSIALLLWEQYF. The chain employs TRBV19 and TRBJ2-7; D not certain. The germline CDR1 and CDR2 sequences are LNHDA and SQIVND (reference sequence). Trimming removed 1 base at V and 7 bases at J, with 14 bases between. The CDR3 runs to 14 residues.

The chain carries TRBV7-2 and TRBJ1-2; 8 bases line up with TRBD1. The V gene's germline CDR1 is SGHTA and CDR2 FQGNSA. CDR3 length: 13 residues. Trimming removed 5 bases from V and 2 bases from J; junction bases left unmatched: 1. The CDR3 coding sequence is TGTGCCAGCAGCGACAGGGGCAACTATGGCTACACCTTC. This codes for CASSDRGNYGYTF.

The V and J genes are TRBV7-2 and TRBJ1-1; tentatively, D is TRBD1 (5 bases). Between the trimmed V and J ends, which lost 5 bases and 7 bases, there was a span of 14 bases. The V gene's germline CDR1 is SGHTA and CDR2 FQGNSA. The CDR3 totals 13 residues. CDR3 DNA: TGTGCCAGCAGCCCCCGGGGCGGAGTTGAAGCTTTCTTT. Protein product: CASSPRGGVEAFF. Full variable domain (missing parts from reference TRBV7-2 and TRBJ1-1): GAGVSQSPSNKVTEKGKDVELRCDPISGHTALYWYRQSLGQGLEFLIYFQGNSAPDKSGLPSDRFSAERTGGSVSTLTIQRTQQEDSAVYLCASSPRGGVEAFFGQGTRLTVV.

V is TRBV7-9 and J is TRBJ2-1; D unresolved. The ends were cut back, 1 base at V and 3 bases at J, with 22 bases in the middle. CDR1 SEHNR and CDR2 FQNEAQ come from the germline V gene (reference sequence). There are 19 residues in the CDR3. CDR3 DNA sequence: TGTGCCAGCAGCTTAGATGTGGGGAACACTGAAAGTCACTACAATGAGCAGTTCTTC. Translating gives CASSLDVGNTESHYNEQFF.

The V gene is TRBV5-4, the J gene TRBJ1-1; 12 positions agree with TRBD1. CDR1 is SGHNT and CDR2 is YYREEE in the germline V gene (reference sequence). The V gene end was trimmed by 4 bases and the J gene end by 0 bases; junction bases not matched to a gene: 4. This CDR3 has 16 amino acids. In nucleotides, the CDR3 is TGTGCCAGCAGCGGGACAGGGGGCGTTATGAACACTGAAGCTTTCTTT. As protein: CASSGTGGVMNTEAFF.